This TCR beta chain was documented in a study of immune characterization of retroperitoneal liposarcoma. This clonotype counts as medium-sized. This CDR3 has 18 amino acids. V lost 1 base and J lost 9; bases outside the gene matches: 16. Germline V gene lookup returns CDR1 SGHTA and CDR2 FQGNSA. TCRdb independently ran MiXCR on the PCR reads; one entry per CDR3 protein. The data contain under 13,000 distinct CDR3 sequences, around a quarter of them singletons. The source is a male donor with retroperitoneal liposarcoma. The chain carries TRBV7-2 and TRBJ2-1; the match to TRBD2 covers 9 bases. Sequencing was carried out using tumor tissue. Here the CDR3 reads CASSLEPLIQLAGFEQFF. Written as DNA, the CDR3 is TGTGCCAGCAGCTTAGAGCCTCTCATACAACTAGCGGGCTTTGAGCAGTTCTTC. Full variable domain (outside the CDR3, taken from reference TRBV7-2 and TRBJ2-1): GAGVSQSPSNKVTEKGKDVELRCDPISGHTALYWYRQSLGQGLEFLIYFQGNSAPDKSGLPSDRFSAERTGGSVSTLTIQRTQQEDSAVYLCASSLEPLIQLAGFEQFFGPGTRLTVL.